This T cell receptor beta chain was sequenced for a study of Graves' ophthalmopathy and Graves' hyperthyroidism. Per germline, CDR1 SGHTA and CDR2 FQGNSA. The CDR3 loop spans 16 amino acids. Trimming removed 0 bases from V and 1 base from J; junction bases left unmatched: 1. RNA transcripts served as template for amplifying TCR beta CDR3 sequences. Following a first-round RT-PCR that used HTBI primers, a second-round multiplex PCR was carried out. Each CDR3 protein gets one entry after TCRdb re-called the multiplex PCR reads with MiXCR. The sample lists 500,000 to 700,000 distinct CDR3 sequences, roughly 20% occurring once.

Sequencing input: peripheral blood. The TCR sequence derives from a woman under 30 with stable Graves' hyperthyroidism. Some clones in this sample may be carry-over from other donors' samples. V and J are TRBV7-2 and TRBJ2-4; 9 nucleotides line up with TRBD2. The CDR3 region is CASSLASGGAKNIQYF. CDR3 bases: TGTGCCAGCAGCTTAGCCAGCGGGGGGGCCAAAAACATTCAGTACTTC. The variable domain in full, with the rest retrieved from reference TRBV7-2 and TRBJ2-4, is GAGVSQSPSNKVTEKGKDVELRCDPISGHTALYWYRQSLGQGLEFLIYFQGNSAPDKSGLPSDRFSAERTGGSVSTLTIQRTQQEDSAVYLCASSLASGGAKNIQYFGAGTRLSVL.